The 26 T cell receptor beta chains given below trace back to one sample, sequenced in a study of T cell responses to AZD1222 COVID-19 vaccine. Clones were read by immunoSEQ multiplex PCR, and TCRdb kept only the in-frame ones, dropping some. The table records about 88,000 clones, 85% to 90% of them present only once. Material: peripheral blood, obtained on day 0 of AZD1222 vaccination. The source is an adult in good health.

The gene calls are TRBV6-4 and TRBJ2-3; D tentatively fits TRBD1 or TRBD2 (6 bases each). V dropped 10 bases and J dropped 4 bases, with 18 bases sitting between them. The CDR3 contains 14 residues. CDR1 and CDR2 (germline): MRHNA, SNTAGT. The CDR3, as DNA: TGTGCCACCCAGGAGGGGGTAGACGCAGATACGCAGTATTTT. This codes for CATQEGVDADTQYF.

The V call is TRBV9, the J call TRBJ1-4, with a weak D call TRBD1 (5 bases). V was cut by 4 bases and J by 7 bases, with 11 bases left in between. There are 13 residues in the CDR3. Germline V CDR1 and CDR2: SGDLS, YYNGEE. The CDR3 sequence: CASSPGHGEKLFF. DNA for the CDR3: TGTGCCAGCAGCCCAGGACATGGTGAAAAACTGTTTTTT.

The genes are TRBV2 and TRBJ1-2; 9 positions match TRBD1. Losses at the gene ends were 5 bases for V and 2 bases for J; bases not matched to a gene: 6. CDR3 length: 15 amino acids. Germline lookup yields CDR1 SNHLY and CDR2 FYNNEI. The CDR3 spells CASSSGTGLNYGYTF. The CDR3 DNA sequence: TGTGCCAGCAGTTCCGGGACAGGGCTGAACTATGGCTACACCTTC.

In its sample, this clone was seen once. The chain couples TRBV19 to TRBJ2-7; possibly TRBD2 for D (7 bases). V lost 1 base to trimming and J lost 2 bases, with 9 bases between them. Germline CDR1 is LNHDA and CDR2 is SQIVND (reference sequence). The CDR3 contains 14 residues. The CDR3 spells CASSIAGGPYEQYF. CDR3 nucleotide sequence: TGTGCCAGTAGTATAGCGGGGGGCCCCTACGAGCAGTACTTC.

The genes are TRBV11-1 and TRBJ2-1, with D uncertain. The CDR3 has 15 amino acids. V was clipped by 1 base and J by 3 bases, with 10 bases between them. CDR1 is SGHAT, CDR2 FQDESV, per germline (reference sequence). The CDR3 coding sequence is TGTGCCAGCAGCTTAGGGGCAGAGATCTACAATGAGCAGTTCTTC. Translated, it gives CASSLGAEIYNEQFF.

J is TRBJ1-1 and V is TRBV19; TRBD1 might be the D (5 bases). V gave up 5 bases and J gave up 8 bases, with 15 bases separating them. Germline V gene data show CDR1 as LNHDA and CDR2 as SQIVND (reference sequence). CDR3 length equals 13 residues. The CDR3 protein is CASSSFEGQEAFF. CDR3 bases: TGTGCCAGTAGTTCTTTCGAGGGGCAGGAAGCTTTCTTT.

The J gene is TRBJ1-2, the V gene TRBV29-1; the D is unclear. In germline, CDR1 is SQVTM, CDR2 ANQGSEA. Trimming took off 4 bases at V and 3 bases at J, with 12 bases between the two ends. CDR3 length: 13 amino acids. This CDR3 is CSVGPSGDYGYTF. CDR3 nucleotide sequence: TGCAGCGTTGGGCCTTCGGGCGACTATGGCTACACCTTC.

With regard to this clone: The junction does not match germline at one end; this may be a read error. The rearrangement links TRBV6-2 or TRBV6-3 to TRBJ2-7; D may be TRBD1 or TRBD2 (5 bases each). In germline, CDR1 is MNHEY, CDR2 SVGEGT. The CDR3 is 12 residues long. Here the CDR3 DNA reads TGTGCCAGCAGTTACTCGCCGGGACCCCGGTTATTC. Its translation is CASSYSPGPRLF.

The CDR3, as DNA: TGTGCCAGCAGTTTTAAAGCGGGCCCCCCGGGTGAGCAGTTCTTC. Its translation: CASSFKAGPPGEQFF. The chain combines TRBV7-2 with TRBJ2-1; TRBD2 might be the D (6 bases). Germline CDR1 and CDR2: SGHTA and FQGNSA. This CDR3 is 15 amino acids long. Trimming pared 6 bases from V and 9 bases from J, leaving 21 bases between.

The chain joins TRBV28 to TRBJ1-6, with D hard to call. This CDR3 is built from 17 residues. V shed 6 bases and J shed 0 bases, with 15 bases lying between them. Germline assignment: CDR1 MDHEN and CDR2 SYDVKM. CDR3 sequence reads: CASSSPLKSSYNSPLHF. In nucleotides, the CDR3 is TGTGCCAGCAGCTCCCCTCTAAAAAGCTCCTATAATTCACCCCTCCACTTT.

V and J are TRBV5-6 and TRBJ2-5; D is unresolved. The CDR3 extends over 13 amino acids. With 0 bases removed from V and 3 bases from J, the gap between germline ends came to 6 bases. Germline V gene sequence: CDR1 SGHDT, CDR2 YYEEEE. The CDR3, as DNA: TGTGCCAGCAGCTTGGAACTTAAAGAGACCCAGTACTTC. As protein: CASSLELKETQYF.

This chain links TRBV5-8 with TRBJ1-4; D is unclear. Trimming removed 4 bases from V and 8 bases from J, with 12 bases in between. CDR3 length: 13 amino acids. Looked up from germline, CDR1 is SGHTS and CDR2 is YDEGEE. CDR3 loop: CASSAGGHEKLFF. Written as DNA, the CDR3 is TGTGCCAGCAGCGCAGGAGGGCACGAAAAACTGTTTTTT.

The sample holds one count of this clone. The V and J genes are TRBV3-1 (or the pseudogene TRBV3-2) and TRBJ2-7; D not resolved. This CDR3 region has 11 residues. Trimming took 1 base from V and 6 from J, leaving 4 bases between them. Germline CDR1 is LGHDT and CDR2 is YNNKEL (reference sequence). This CDR3 is CASSQGVEQYF. The CDR3 DNA is TGTGCCAGCAGCCAAGGTGTCGAGCAGTACTTC.

The rearrangement links TRBV14 to TRBJ1-6; D might be TRBD1 (6 bases). The CDR3 is 17 residues long. Trimming stripped 3 bases from V and 9 bases from J, with 21 bases between. Germline V gene data show CDR1 as SGHDN and CDR2 as FVKESK. CDR3 in amino acids: CASSHRTGPLGSSPLHF. In nucleotides, the CDR3 is TGTGCCAGCAGCCACAGAACAGGGCCCCTCGGTTCTTCACCCCTCCACTTT.

This clone was found once. This chain uses TRBV7-9 with TRBJ1-4; 8 bases match TRBD1. CDR3 length: 16 residues. Germline CDR1 is SEHNR and CDR2 is FQNEAQ (reference sequence). V trimming: 4 bases; J trimming: 3 bases; junction bases outside the gene matches: 7. DNA for the CDR3: TGTGCCAGCAGCTCCCCGGACAGGGCGTCTAATGAAAAACTGTTTTTT. Amino acid sequence: CASSSPDRASNEKLFF.

V and J are TRBV6-5 and TRBJ1-6; D unclear. The V end lost 7 bases, the J end lost 8 bases, and 15 bases lay between the germline ends. Germline CDR1 is MNHEY and CDR2 is SVGAGI. This CDR3 comprises 14 residues. Here the CDR3 DNA reads TGTGCCAGCATGGGAGGTCGCGGGGATTCACCCCTCCACTTT. This codes for CASMGGRGDSPLHF.

The J gene is TRBJ2-3, the V gene TRBV28; D is possibly TRBD2 (6 bases). The CDR3 runs to 14 residues. The germline CDR1 and CDR2 sequences are MDHEN and SYDVKM. V shed 3 bases and J shed 0 bases, with 7 bases lying between them. In DNA form, the CDR3 reads TGTGCCAGCAGTTTTCTAGCGAGCACAGATACGCAGTATTTT. Its protein is CASSFLASTDTQYF.

This clone was seen a few times. The J gene is TRBJ2-2, the V gene TRBV10-3, with D possibly TRBD2 on 6 matching bases. The CDR3 runs 15 residues. Germline V gives CDR1 ENHRY, CDR2 SYGVKD. V shed 3 bases and J shed 4 bases, with 12 bases lying between them. The CDR3 here is CAISDPRGSTGELFF. The CDR3 DNA sequence: TGTGCCATCAGTGACCCCCGGGGGAGCACCGGGGAGCTGTTTTTT.

The chain joins TRBV27 to TRBJ2-2; D might be TRBD1 (5 bases). CDR3 size: 15 residues. Looked up from germline, CDR1 is MNHEY and CDR2 is SMNVEV (reference sequence). Trimming shortened V by 1 base and J by 6 bases, and 12 bases separated the two germline ends. The CDR3 protein is CASSLWQGGAGELFF. The CDR3 DNA reads as TGTGCCAGCAGTTTATGGCAGGGTGGCGCCGGGGAGCTGTTTTTT.

V is TRBV27 and J is TRBJ2-1; D gene ambiguous. V lost 2 bases and J 3 bases, leaving 8 bases between the germline ends. Germline CDR1 MNHEY, CDR2 SMNVEV (reference sequence). This CDR3 has 14 residues. The CDR3 DNA is TGTGCCAGCAGTTTAGCCGGGTTCTACAATGAGCAGTTCTTC. It is translated as CASSLAGFYNEQFF.

This rearrangement joins TRBV4-1 to TRBJ1-5; D perhaps matches TRBD1 (5 bases). CDR1 is MGHRA and CDR2 is YSYEKL in the germline V gene. The CDR3 totals 16 residues. Trimming cost V 3 bases and J 4 bases, with 16 bases left between them. Here the CDR3 DNA reads TGCGCCAGCAGCCAGTCACCCGCCGGGGGGAATCAGCCCCAGCATTTT. The encoded protein is CASSQSPAGGNQPQHF.

The chain uses TRBV6-5 and TRBJ1-5; a possible D gene is TRBD1 (6 bases). The germline V gene encodes CDR1 MNHEY and CDR2 SVGAGI. The V and J ends lost 5 bases and 4 bases respectively, with 12 bases between them. This CDR3 spans 14 amino acids. CDR3 sequence: CASSPGTKNQPQHF. The CDR3, as DNA: TGTGCCAGCAGTCCGGGGACAAAAAATCAGCCCCAGCATTTT.

This chain connects TRBV4-1 to TRBJ1-6; 9 nucleotides line up with TRBD1. Germline assignment: CDR1 MGHRA and CDR2 YSYEKL. V gave up 4 bases and J gave up 5 bases; unmatched junction bases: 3. The CDR3 spans 15 residues. The CDR3 reads CASSLDRGDNSPLHF. CDR3 bases: TGCGCCAGCAGCCTAGACAGGGGGGATAATTCACCCCTCCACTTT.

This clone was seen only a few times. V and J are TRBV6-5 and TRBJ1-5, with 7 bases lining up with TRBD1. V shed 4 bases, J shed 4 bases, and the junction held 7 bases outside the gene matches. CDR3 length: 15 amino acids. Germline V lookup: CDR1 MNHEY, CDR2 SVGAGI. The CDR3 DNA reads as TGTGCCAGCAGTTCCGCGACAGGGCTTAATCAGCCCCAGCATTTT. Protein: CASSSATGLNQPQHF.

V usage is TRBV7-3 and J usage is TRBJ1-1; no clear D. Trimming cost V 5 bases and J 2 bases, with 9 bases left between them. Germline V gene lookup returns CDR1 SGHTA and CDR2 FQGTGA. The CDR3 length is 13 residues. CDR3 loop: CASSRTANTEAFF. The CDR3 region has the DNA TGTGCCAGCAGCAGGACGGCTAACACTGAAGCTTTCTTT.

This chain joins TRBV2 and TRBJ2-1; no clear D gene. V was pared by 4 bases and J by 4 bases, with 14 bases between. Germline V gives CDR1 SNHLY, CDR2 FYNNEI. The CDR3 extends over 15 amino acids. The CDR3, as DNA: TGTGCCAGCAGTGTGGGTCTAGTTAATTACAATGAGCAGTTCTTC. It specifies CASSVGLVNYNEQFF.